This TCR beta chain was captured in a study of cytomegalovirus exposure and HLA in healthy donors. The V segment lost 0 bases and the J segment 1 base; nucleotides outside the gene matches: 5. The germline gives CDR1 LGHNA, CDR2 YSLEER. This CDR3 is 16 amino acids long. PCR used 60 Vbeta primers and 13 Jbeta primers. Sequencing was performed with immunoSEQ multiplex PCR; in TCRdb, only in-frame clones are kept and a portion is missing. The data hold about 150,000 clones, with around 84% observed a single time. A remark on this clone: Its target is unknown.

The study, taken as a whole, reports: As immune exposure information, only CMV serostatus was available.

The sample was PBMCs. The chain has TRBV4-3 and TRBJ1-2, with 7 bases identical to TRBD1. The TCR comes from a man younger than 45 in good health and CMV-seropositive. In DNA, the CDR3 is TGCGCCAGCAGCCAAGACACAGGGGATGATAACTATGGCTACACCTTC. It translates to CASSQDTGDDNYGYTF.